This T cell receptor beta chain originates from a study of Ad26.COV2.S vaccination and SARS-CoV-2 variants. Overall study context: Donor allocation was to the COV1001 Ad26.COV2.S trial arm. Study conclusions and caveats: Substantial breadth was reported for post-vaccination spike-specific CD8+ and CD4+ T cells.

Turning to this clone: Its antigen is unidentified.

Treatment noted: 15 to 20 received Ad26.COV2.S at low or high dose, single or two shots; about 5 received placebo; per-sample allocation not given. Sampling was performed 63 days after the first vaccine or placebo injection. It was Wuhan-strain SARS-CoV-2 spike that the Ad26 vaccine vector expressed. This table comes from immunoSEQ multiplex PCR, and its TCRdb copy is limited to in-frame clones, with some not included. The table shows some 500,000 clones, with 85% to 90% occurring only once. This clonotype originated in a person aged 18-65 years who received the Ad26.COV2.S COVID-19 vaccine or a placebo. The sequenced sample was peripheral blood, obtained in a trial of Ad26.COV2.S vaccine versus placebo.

The CDR3 is CASSVGLAGTSTDTQYF. In nucleotides, the CDR3 is TGTGCCAGCAGCGTTGGACTAGCGGGGACTAGCACAGATACGCAGTATTTT. The chain combines TRBV9 with TRBJ2-3, with 12 positions matching TRBD2. CDR1 SGDLS and CDR2 YYNGEE come from the germline V gene. Germline trimming cut 2 bases from V and 0 bases from J; bases unmatched to any gene: 4. CDR3 length: 17 amino acids.